One and the same sample provided the 32 T cell receptor beta chains below, sequenced in a study of vaccination and CD4 T cells after COVID-19. Once obtained from cultured CD4+ T cells, the DNA was sequenced using the Oncomine TCR Beta short-read assay. In TCRdb, the PCR reads were re-called with MiXCR into one record per CDR3 protein. Of just under 20,000 distinct CDR3 sequences listed, around 45% are singletons. Documented treatment: approximately 9-day PBMC culture with coronavirus spike peptide pools or control peptides (ViraFEST assay). The antigens for these receptors are not known. The sequences come from CD4+ T cells from blood, cultured in vitro, collected before SARS-CoV-2 vaccination. These receptor sequences come from a human donor who had recovered from COVID-19.

This clonotype was recorded a few times. The chain links TRBV30 to TRBJ1-2; D is unresolved. The CDR3 has 11 amino acids. Trimming left V 3 bases short and J 7 bases short, with 9 bases between. The germline CDR1 and CDR2 sequences are GTSNPN and SVGIG (reference sequence). CDR3 loop: CAWSRGGGYTF. In DNA form, the CDR3 reads TGTGCCTGGAGCCGTGGCGGTGGCTACACCTTC.

The chain couples TRBV21-1 to TRBJ2-7; TRBD1 is the table's D call and was not checked against the DNA. TRBV21-1 is assigned pseudogene status. The CDR3 is made up of 14 amino acids. The CDR3 coding sequence is TGTGCCAGCCCCATGGGCGGGCAATACTACGAGCAGTACTTC. Translated, it gives CASPMGGQYYEQYF.

This clonotype was recorded a few times. This sequence joins TRBV6-1 and TRBJ1-1; TRBD1 aligns across 8 bases. CDR1 MNHNS and CDR2 SASEGT come from the germline V gene. This CDR3 contains 14 residues. The junction had 3 bases not matched to a gene; V was cut back by 5 bases and J by 1 base. CDR3 nucleotide sequence: TGTGCCAGCAGTCAACAGGGGGGGAACACTGAAGCTTTCTTT. It specifies CASSQQGGNTEAFF.

J is TRBJ2-1 and V is TRBV29-1, with D possibly being TRBD1 (6 bases). Germline-derived CDR1 and CDR2 are SQVTM and ANQGSEA. The CDR3 extends over 13 amino acids. Trimming took 5 bases from V and 8 from J, leaving 16 bases between them. Written as DNA, the CDR3 is TGCAGCGTTTCCGGGACATCCCTTGATGAGCAGTTCTTC. As protein: CSVSGTSLDEQFF.

The V and J genes are TRBV6-2 or TRBV6-3 and TRBJ2-1, with 7 bases fitting TRBD2. This CDR3 is built from 12 residues. Unmatched junction bases numbered 7, after V lost 8 bases and J lost 9 bases. From germline, CDR1 is MNHEY and CDR2 SVGEGT. The CDR3 sequence is CASWGGRSEQFF. The DNA of the CDR3 is TGTGCCAGCTGGGGCGGGAGATCTGAGCAGTTCTTC.

The rearrangement joins TRBV7-9 to TRBJ1-3; D is uncertain. The CDR3 is 15 amino acids. The V gene lost 1 base and the J gene lost 2 bases, with 9 bases spanning the gap. Germline lookup yields CDR1 SEHNR and CDR2 FQNEAQ (reference sequence). The CDR3 reads CASSLGGGAGNTIYF. The CDR3 DNA reads TGTGCCAGCAGCTTAGGTGGCGGGGCTGGAAACACCATATATTTT.

V is TRBV19 and J is TRBJ2-7; D possibly uses TRBD1 or TRBD2 (5 bases each). Germline V gene lookup returns CDR1 LNHDA and CDR2 SQIVND (reference sequence). The ends were cut back, 5 bases at V and 6 bases at J, with 20 bases in the middle. The CDR3 sequence is 15 residues long. This CDR3 is CASSRDDQPFFEQYF. CDR3 nucleotides: TGTGCCAGTAGTCGGGACGACCAACCCTTTTTCGAGCAGTACTTC.

This clonotype was detected only a few times. The rearrangement joins TRBV19 to TRBJ1-1; D uncertain. This CDR3 has 13 residues. Germline-derived CDR1 and CDR2 are LNHDA and SQIVND (reference sequence). V was trimmed by 7 bases and J by 1 base, leaving 10 bases between them. This chain's CDR3 is CASMPLANTEAFF. The CDR3 region has the DNA TGTGCCAGTATGCCCCTCGCGAACACTGAAGCTTTCTTT. Variable domain in full (rest from reference TRBV19 and TRBJ1-1): DGGITQSPKYLFRKEGQNVTLSCEQNLNHDAMYWYRQDPGQGLRLIYYSQIVNDFQKGDIAEGYSVSREKKESFPLTVTSAQKNPTAFYLCASMPLANTEAFFGQGTRLTVV.

V gene TRBV20-1 combines with J gene TRBJ1-4; TRBD1 aligns across 9 bases. With 3 bases clipped from V and 7 bases from J, the junction kept 6 bases outside the gene matches. Germline V gives CDR1 DFQATT, CDR2 SNEGSKA (reference sequence). The CDR3 contains 14 residues. This CDR3 is CSASWTGVSEKLFF. The CDR3 DNA reads as TGCAGTGCTAGCTGGACAGGGGTTTCTGAAAAACTGTTTTTT.

This clonotype was seen just once. The V gene is TRBV18, the J gene TRBJ1-2, with 8 bases fitting TRBD1. V shed 4 bases and J 6 bases; nucleotides not matched to a gene: 10. The CDR3 length is 15 residues. Germline V gene sequence: CDR1 KGHSH, CDR2 LQKENI. CDR3 sequence reads: CASSRAGGEIDGYTF. Written as DNA, the CDR3 is TGTGCCAGCTCACGGGCAGGGGGCGAAATTGATGGCTACACCTTC.

This clonotype was picked up a small number of times. V gene TRBV29-1 combines with J gene TRBJ2-1; 9 nucleotides match TRBD2. The CDR3 runs to 13 residues. Germline CDR1 and CDR2: SQVTM and ANQGSEA. The V segment lost 3 bases and the J segment 6 bases; nucleotides outside the gene matches: 3. In DNA, the CDR3 is TGCAGCGTTGATAGCGGGAGCGTCAATGAGCAGTTCTTC. It specifies CSVDSGSVNEQFF.

This chain connects TRBV20-1 to TRBJ2-1; possibly TRBD1 for D (5 bases). Germline CDR1 is DFQATT and CDR2 is SNEGSKA (reference sequence). Trimming removed 1 base at V and 5 bases at J, with 12 bases between. The CDR3 covers 14 residues. The DNA for the CDR3 is TGCAGTGCTAGAGCTCCAGGGATACACAATGAGCAGTTCTTC. This sequence encodes CSARAPGIHNEQFF.

This clonotype was seen a few times. This chain connects TRBV6-5 to TRBJ1-1; D gene ambiguous. The V gene lost 3 bases and the J gene lost 6 bases, with 8 bases spanning the gap. Germline V lookup: CDR1 MNHEY, CDR2 SVGAGI. The CDR3 runs to 12 residues. CDR3 bases: TGTGCCAGCAGTTATACGGGATCTGAAGCTTTCTTT. It is translated as CASSYTGSEAFF.

The chain carries TRBV6-2 or TRBV6-3 and TRBJ1-1, with a tentative D call TRBD1 (5 bases). The germline gives CDR1 MNHEY, CDR2 SVGEGT. Between the trimmed V and J ends, which lost 5 bases and 0 bases, there was a span of 19 bases. The CDR3 contains 17 residues. Written as DNA, the CDR3 is TGTGCCAGCAGTCCCCTCGGAGGGGCAAACTTGAACACTGAAGCTTTCTTT. This encodes CASSPLGGANLNTEAFF.

The chain is built from TRBV6-1 and TRBJ1-6; TRBD1 aligns across 10 bases. The CDR3 contains 15 residues. Trimming removed 6 bases from V and 7 bases from J; junction bases left unmatched: 6. CDR1 is MNHNS, CDR2 SASEGT, per germline. The CDR3 DNA sequence: TGTGCCAGCAGCATGACAGGGGGCTGGAATTCACCCCTCCACTTT. It codes for CASSMTGGWNSPLHF.

By sample share, this clonotype is medium-sized. The chain links TRBV7-2 to TRBJ1-1; D remains ambiguous. V lost 2 bases and J lost 5, with 9 bases in between. This CDR3 is built from 13 residues. Looked up from germline, CDR1 is SGHTA and CDR2 is FQGNSA. This CDR3 is CASSLLRGTEAFF. The CDR3 region has the DNA TGTGCCAGCAGCTTATTAAGAGGGACTGAAGCTTTCTTT.

The CDR3 region is CASSARQGDYGYTF. The CDR3 coding sequence is TGTGCCAGCAGCGCCCGACAGGGGGACTATGGCTACACCTTC. The gene calls are TRBV7-9 and TRBJ1-2, with 9 nucleotides matching TRBD1. The V gene end was trimmed by 5 bases and the J gene end by 3 bases; junction bases not matched to a gene: 4. The length of the CDR3 is 14 residues. Germline CDR1 SEHNR, CDR2 FQNEAQ (reference sequence).

The chain employs TRBV19 and TRBJ1-1; D gene uncertain. This CDR3 contains 14 residues. V was cut by 9 bases and J by 1 base, with 15 bases left in between. Germline-derived CDR1 and CDR2 are LNHDA and SQIVND (reference sequence). Here the CDR3 DNA reads TGTGCCAGCCGAGGAAGGTGGAAGAACACTGAAGCTTTCTTT. Translated, it gives CASRGRWKNTEAFF.

The chain links TRBV10-3 to TRBJ2-5, with 11 bases identical to TRBD2. Trimming took 4 bases from V and 1 from J; bases not matched to a gene: 5. Germline CDR1 ENHRY, CDR2 SYGVKD. The CDR3 has 16 amino acids. The CDR3 DNA sequence: TGTGCCATCAGTGCCACTAGCGGGGGCTCCCAAGAGACCCAGTACTTC. It encodes CAISATSGGSQETQYF.

This clonotype was seen a handful of times. This sequence joins TRBV7-9 and TRBJ1-3; D is ambiguous. CDR1 SEHNR and CDR2 FQNEAQ come from the germline V gene (reference sequence). The ends were cut back, 1 base at V and 4 bases at J, with 5 bases in the middle. The CDR3 length is 13 residues. CDR3 sequence: CASSLEGGNTIYF. CDR3 DNA: TGTGCCAGCAGCTTAGAAGGGGGAAACACCATATATTTT.

The chain carries TRBV20-1 and TRBJ1-1; no definite D call. The CDR3 has 12 amino acids. Germline values: CDR1 DFQATT, CDR2 SNEGSKA (reference sequence). V was cut by 6 bases and J by 1 base, with 9 bases left in between. The CDR3 loop reads CSARGPNTEAFF. DNA for the CDR3: TGCAGTGCACGGGGTCCGAACACTGAAGCTTTCTTT.

The J gene is TRBJ2-7, the V gene TRBV20-1; no firm D call. The V gene lost 6 bases and the J gene lost 4 bases, with 13 bases spanning the gap. Germline V gene data show CDR1 as DFQATT and CDR2 as SNEGSKA (reference sequence). This CDR3 is built from 12 residues. The CDR3 DNA reads as TGCAGTGCCCAATGGTCGCCGTACGAGCAGTACTTC. It codes for CSAQWSPYEQYF.

The J gene is TRBJ1-6, the V gene TRBV28; 7 bases are a match to TRBD1. With 6 bases clipped from V and 7 bases from J, the junction kept 9 bases outside the gene matches. This CDR3 is built from 15 residues. Germline values: CDR1 MDHEN, CDR2 SYDVKM. CDR3 nucleotides: TGTGCCAGCAGCCTAGACAGGGCTGGAAATTCACCCCTCCACTTT. Its translation is CASSLDRAGNSPLHF.

There are a few counts of this clonotype. This chain connects TRBV6-2 or TRBV6-3 to TRBJ2-7; the D is unclear. Trimming removed 2 bases from V and 0 bases from J, with 11 bases in between. The CDR3 is made up of 15 amino acids. CDR1 and CDR2 (germline): MNHEY, SVGEGT. The CDR3 region has the DNA TGTGCCAGCAGTTACGTGGCTTCCTACTCCTACGAGCAGTACTTC. It encodes CASSYVASYSYEQYF.

This clonotype has only a few counts. This sequence joins TRBV20-1 and TRBJ2-5, with 8 bases identical to TRBD2. The CDR3 spans 13 residues. Looked up from germline, CDR1 is DFQATT and CDR2 is SNEGSKA (reference sequence). The CDR3 nucleotides are TGCTGCACGGGGGGGGGGCAAGGAGAGACCCAGTACTTC. Its translation is CCTGGGQGETQYF.

This rearrangement joins TRBV18 to TRBJ2-1, with 8 bases identical to TRBD2. Germline assignment: CDR1 KGHSH and CDR2 LQKENI. The V and J ends lost 6 bases and 7 bases, in that order; junction bases with no gene match: 14. CDR3 length equals 16 residues. DNA of the CDR3: TGTGCCAGCTCTCCAAGACCGGGGGGGCCGGGGAATGAGCAGTTCTTC. This translates into CASSPRPGGPGNEQFF.

This clonotype was observed a few times. The genes are TRBV11-2 and TRBJ2-1; possibly TRBD2 for D (6 bases). The end of the DNA is better explained by TRBJ2-7, so the J call may be wrong. Germline CDR1 and CDR2: SGHAT and FQNNGV. The length of the CDR3 is 15 residues. DNA for the CDR3: TGTGCCAGCAGCCCTAGGACCTGGGGGGACTCCGAGCAGTACTTC. This encodes CASSPRTWGDSEQYF.

This clonotype was detected a few times. The CDR3 DNA is TGTGCCAGCAGCTTAGATCGAGACACTGAAGCTTTCTTT. It codes for CASSLDRDTEAFF. V gene TRBV11-2 combines with J gene TRBJ1-1, with no clear D. CDR3 size: 13 residues. Trimming left V 0 bases short and J 3 bases short, with 5 bases between. Germline V lookup: CDR1 SGHAT, CDR2 FQNNGV. The complete variable domain, with remaining parts taken from reference TRBV11-2 and TRBJ1-1, reads EAGVAQSPRYKIIEKRQSVAFWCNPISGHATLYWYQQILGQGPKLLIQFQNNGVVDDSQLPKDRFSAERLKGVDSTLKIQPAKLEDSAVYLCASSLDRDTEAFFGQGTRLTVV.

This chain joins TRBV11-3 and TRBJ2-5; 8 nucleotides align to TRBD2. V was pared by 5 bases and J by 1 base, with 6 bases of the junction left unmatched. The CDR3 sequence is 15 residues long. Germline V gives CDR1 SGHNT, CDR2 YENEEA. This chain's CDR3 is CASSQVGGGQETQYF. DNA of the CDR3: TGTGCCAGCAGCCAAGTCGGGGGGGGCCAAGAGACCCAGTACTTC. Full variable domain (rest looked up from reference TRBV11-3 and TRBJ2-5): EAGVVQSPRYKIIEKKQPVAFWCNPISGHNTLYWYLQNLGQGPELLIRYENEEAVDDSQLPKDRFSAERLKGVDSTLKIQPAELGDSAVYLCASSQVGGGQETQYFGPGTRLLVL.

The V gene is TRBV21-1, the J gene TRBJ2-3; the DNA was not compared with TRBD1, the D call given in the table. TRBV21-1 is given as a pseudogene. The CDR3 is 16 amino acids. The CDR3 loop is CASSRRTGGDTDTQYF. The DNA for the CDR3 is TGTGCCAGCAGCAGACGGACAGGGGGGGATACAGATACGCAGTATTTT.

This clonotype has just a few counts. V usage is TRBV6-2 or TRBV6-3 and J usage is TRBJ1-1; D possibly corresponds to TRBD1 (5 bases). The germline V and J ends were trimmed by 3 bases and 6 bases, with 20 bases remaining between them. Germline CDR1 reads MNHEY; CDR2 reads SVGEGT. This CDR3 comprises 16 residues. Here the CDR3 reads CASSYGDWAIAAEAFF. Written as DNA, the CDR3 is TGTGCCAGCAGTTATGGGGACTGGGCGATTGCGGCTGAAGCTTTCTTT.

This clonotype was detected once. V and J are TRBV28 and TRBJ2-2; 8 positions match TRBD2. CDR1 is MDHEN and CDR2 is SYDVKM in the germline V gene. The CDR3 is 16 residues long. The V and J ends lost 6 bases and 0 bases, in that order; junction bases with no gene match: 6. The DNA for the CDR3 is TGTGCCAGCAGATCCCGACTAGCGTCGAACACCGGGGAGCTGTTTTTT. Translation: CASRSRLASNTGELFF.